This T cell receptor (beta chain) was observed in a study of vaccination and CD4 T cells after COVID-19. Looking at the study overall: Four females and six males made up the convalescents, two of whom were Hispanic.

Specified treatment: roughly ten-day PBMC culture with coronavirus spike peptide pools or control peptides (ViraFEST assay). The study's findings and limits: Detection of a median around 83% of reactive clones in convalescent patients was confined to the period after vaccination.

Sequenced with the Oncomine TCR Beta short-read assay was DNA taken from cultured CD4+ T cells. TCRdb re-derived calls from the PCR reads in MiXCR, one entry per CDR3 protein. Here the sample spans about 5,500 distinct CDR3 sequences, around two thirds being singletons. This clonotype was counted between two and nine times. Its antigen remains unknown. Looked up from germline, CDR1 is SGHTA and CDR2 is FQGNSA. V trimming: 5 bases; J trimming: 10 bases; junction bases outside the gene matches: 14. The CDR3 length is 16 residues. The sample comprised CD4+ T cells from blood, cultured in vitro. The sequence was obtained from a human donor who had recovered from COVID-19. The chain recombines TRBV7-2 with TRBJ1-1; 12 bases match TRBD1. CDR3 coding DNA: TGTGCCAGCAGCCCGACCGGGACAGGGGGCGCCGGGGGAGCTTTCTTT. This gives the protein CASSPTGTGGAGGAFF.